What follows describes a single T cell receptor (beta chain). The source of the sample is a study of shared clonotypes between healthy human individuals. Study-wide background: Three men and a couple of women, aged 18 to 49, were donors.

The germline V gene has CDR1 MNHEY and CDR2 SMNVEV (reference sequence). The V end was cut by 5 bases, the J end by 3 bases, with 17 bases between. This CDR3 has 15 amino acids. Genomic DNA from each subset was divided evenly over several immunoSEQ plates. The repertoire was sequenced with immunoSEQ multiplex PCR; TCRdb's copy has only in-frame clones and lacks some. The sample holds around 500,000 clones, approximately 79% seen once. This chain uses TRBV27 with TRBJ2-7; possible D gene TRBD1, 6 bases. Specimen: PBMCs. The sequence was collected from a woman in her thirties or forties in good health. Some clones in this sample may be carry-over from other donors' samples. The CDR3 coding sequence is TGTGCCAGCAGTAGAACCGGGACATTGCACTACGAGCAGTACTTC. It is translated as CASSRTGTLHYEQYF.